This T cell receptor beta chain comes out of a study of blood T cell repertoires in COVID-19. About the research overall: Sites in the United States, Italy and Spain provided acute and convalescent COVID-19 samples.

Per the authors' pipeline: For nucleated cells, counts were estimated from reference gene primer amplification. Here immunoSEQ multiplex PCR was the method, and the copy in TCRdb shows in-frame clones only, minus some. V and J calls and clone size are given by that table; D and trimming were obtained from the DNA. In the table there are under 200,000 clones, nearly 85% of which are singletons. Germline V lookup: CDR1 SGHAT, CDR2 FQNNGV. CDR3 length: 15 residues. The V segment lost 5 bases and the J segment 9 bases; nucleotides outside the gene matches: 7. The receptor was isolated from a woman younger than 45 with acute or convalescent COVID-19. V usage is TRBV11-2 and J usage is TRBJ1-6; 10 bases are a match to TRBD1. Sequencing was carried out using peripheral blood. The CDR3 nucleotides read TGTGCCAGCAGCCGCCTGGACAGGGGGAGTTCACCCCTCCACTTT. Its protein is CASSRLDRGSSPLHF.